This T cell receptor beta chain was sequenced for a study of blood T cell repertoires in COVID-19. The protocol was immunoSEQ multiplex PCR, while the TCRdb copy is restricted to in-frame clones and leaves out a portion. The sample lists fewer than 350,000 clones, approximately 91% occurring once. Clinical histories supplied by participants themselves formed the basis of cohort assignment. V trimming: 6 bases; J trimming: 1 base; junction bases outside the gene matches: 9. The CDR3 has 16 residues. Germline V gene data show CDR1 as LNHDA and CDR2 as SQIVND (reference sequence). This receptor was identified in a woman aged 40 to 50 who had recovered from COVID-19. Sequencing used PBMCs or T cells enriched from blood (not recorded which). The chain employs TRBV19 and TRBJ1-5, with TRBD1 identical over 7 bases. CDR3 sequence (DNA): TGTGCCAGTAGCCTCATGTCAGGGGGAAGCAATCAGCCCCAGCATTTT. This codes for CASSLMSGGSNQPQHF. The full variable domain, its missing parts supplied by reference TRBV19 and TRBJ1-5, is DGGITQSPKYLFRKEGQNVTLSCEQNLNHDAMYWYRQDPGQGLRLIYYSQIVNDFQKGDIAEGYSVSREKKESFPLTVTSAQKNPTAFYLCASSLMSGGSNQPQHFGDGTRLSIL.